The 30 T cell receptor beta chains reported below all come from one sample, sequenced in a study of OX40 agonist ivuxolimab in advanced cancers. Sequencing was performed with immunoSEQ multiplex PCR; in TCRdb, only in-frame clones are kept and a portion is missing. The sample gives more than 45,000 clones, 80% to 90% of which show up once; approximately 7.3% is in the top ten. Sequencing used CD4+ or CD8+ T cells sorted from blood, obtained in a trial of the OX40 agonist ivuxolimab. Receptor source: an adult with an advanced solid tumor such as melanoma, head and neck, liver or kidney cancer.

CDR3 coding DNA: TGTGCCAGCAGTGCCGCTAGCGGGCCCTACGAGCAGTACTTC. This translates into CASSAASGPYEQYF. The chain joins TRBV6-4 to TRBJ2-7; TRBD2 aligns across 8 bases. CDR3 size: 14 residues. Trimming took 4 bases from V and 2 from J; bases not matched to a gene: 4. Germline CDR1 and CDR2: MRHNA and SNTAGT.

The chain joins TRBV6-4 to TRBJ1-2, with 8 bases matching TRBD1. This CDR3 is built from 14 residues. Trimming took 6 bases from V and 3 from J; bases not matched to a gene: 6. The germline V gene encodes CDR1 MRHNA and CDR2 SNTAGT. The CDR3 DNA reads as TGTGCCAGCAGCCGGGACAGGACTGACTATGGCTACACCTTC. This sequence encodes CASSRDRTDYGYTF.

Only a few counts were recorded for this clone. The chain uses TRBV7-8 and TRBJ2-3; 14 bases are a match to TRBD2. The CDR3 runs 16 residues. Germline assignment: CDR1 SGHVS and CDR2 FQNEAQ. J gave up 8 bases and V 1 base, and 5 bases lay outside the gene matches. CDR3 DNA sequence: TGTGCCAGCAGCTTAGGGAGAGGACTAGCGGGAGGTACGCAGTATTTT. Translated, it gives CASSLGRGLAGGTQYF.

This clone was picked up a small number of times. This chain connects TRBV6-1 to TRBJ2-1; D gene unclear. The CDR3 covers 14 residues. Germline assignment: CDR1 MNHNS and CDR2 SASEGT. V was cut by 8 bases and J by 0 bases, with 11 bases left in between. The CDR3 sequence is CASVESSSYNEQFF. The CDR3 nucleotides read TGTGCCAGCGTAGAATCGAGCTCCTACAATGAGCAGTTCTTC.

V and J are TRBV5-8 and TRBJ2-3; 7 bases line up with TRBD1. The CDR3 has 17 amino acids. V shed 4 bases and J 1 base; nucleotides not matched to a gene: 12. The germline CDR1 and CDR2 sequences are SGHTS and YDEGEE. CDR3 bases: TGTGCCAGCAGCCTCTCAACCGGGACAGATGGCACAGATACGCAGTATTTT. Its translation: CASSLSTGTDGTDTQYF.

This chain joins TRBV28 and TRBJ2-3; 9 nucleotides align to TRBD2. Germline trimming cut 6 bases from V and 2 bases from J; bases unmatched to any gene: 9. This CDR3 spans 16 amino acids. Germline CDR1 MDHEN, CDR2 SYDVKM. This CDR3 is CASRTSAGGDTDTQYF. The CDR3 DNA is TGTGCCAGCAGAACGTCGGCGGGAGGGGACACAGATACGCAGTATTTT.

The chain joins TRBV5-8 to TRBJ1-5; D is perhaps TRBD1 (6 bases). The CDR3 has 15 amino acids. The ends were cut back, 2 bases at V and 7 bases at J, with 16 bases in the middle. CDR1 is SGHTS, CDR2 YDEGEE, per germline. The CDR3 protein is CASSLGGSQGQPQHF. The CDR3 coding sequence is TGTGCCAGCAGCTTAGGGGGTAGTCAAGGCCAGCCCCAGCATTTT.

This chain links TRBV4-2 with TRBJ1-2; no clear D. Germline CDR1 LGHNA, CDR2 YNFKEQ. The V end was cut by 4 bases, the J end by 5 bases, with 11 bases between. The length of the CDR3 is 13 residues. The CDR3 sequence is CASSPQTLYGYTF. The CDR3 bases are TGTGCCAGCAGCCCACAGACGCTATATGGCTACACCTTC.

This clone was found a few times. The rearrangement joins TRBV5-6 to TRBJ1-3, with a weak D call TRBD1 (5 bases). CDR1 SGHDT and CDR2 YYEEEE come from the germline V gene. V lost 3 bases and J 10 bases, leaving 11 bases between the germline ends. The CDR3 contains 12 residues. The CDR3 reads CASSSGTRTIYF. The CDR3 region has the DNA TGTGCCAGCAGCTCCGGGACTAGGACCATATATTTT. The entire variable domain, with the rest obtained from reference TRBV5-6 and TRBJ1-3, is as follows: DAGVTQSPTHLIKTRGQQVTLRCSPKSGHDTVSWYQQALGQGPQFIFQYYEEEERQRGNFPDRFSGHQFPNYSSELNVNALLLGDSALYLCASSSGTRTIYFGEGSWLTVV.

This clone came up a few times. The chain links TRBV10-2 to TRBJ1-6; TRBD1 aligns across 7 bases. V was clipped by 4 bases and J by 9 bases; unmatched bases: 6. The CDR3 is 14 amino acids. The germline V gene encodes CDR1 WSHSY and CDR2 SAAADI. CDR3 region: CASSASGGGSPLHF. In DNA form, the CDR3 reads TGCGCCAGCAGTGCTTCAGGGGGGGGTTCACCCCTCCACTTT.

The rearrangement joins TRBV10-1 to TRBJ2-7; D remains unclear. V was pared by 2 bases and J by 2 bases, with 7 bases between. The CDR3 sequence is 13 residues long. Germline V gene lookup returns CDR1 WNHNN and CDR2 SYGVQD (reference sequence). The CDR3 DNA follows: TGCGCCAGCAGTGAGGTCGCGACCTACGAGCAGTACTTC. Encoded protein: CASSEVATYEQYF.

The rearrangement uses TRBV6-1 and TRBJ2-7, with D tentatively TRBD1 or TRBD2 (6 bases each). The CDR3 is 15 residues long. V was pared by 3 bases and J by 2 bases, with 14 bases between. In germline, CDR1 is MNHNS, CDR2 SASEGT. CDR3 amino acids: CASSDAGDFAYEQYF. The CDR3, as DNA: TGTGCCAGCAGTGACGCAGGGGACTTCGCCTACGAGCAGTACTTC.

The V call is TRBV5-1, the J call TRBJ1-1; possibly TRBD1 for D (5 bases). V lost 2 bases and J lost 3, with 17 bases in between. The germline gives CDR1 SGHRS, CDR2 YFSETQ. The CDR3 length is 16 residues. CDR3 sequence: CASSLIPQGRDTEAFF. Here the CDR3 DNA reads TGCGCCAGCAGCTTAATACCGCAGGGTAGGGACACTGAAGCTTTCTTT.

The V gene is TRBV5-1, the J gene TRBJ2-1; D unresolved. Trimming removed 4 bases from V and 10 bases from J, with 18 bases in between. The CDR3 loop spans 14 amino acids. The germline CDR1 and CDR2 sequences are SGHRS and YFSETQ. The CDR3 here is CASSGSGSGPEQFF. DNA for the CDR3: TGCGCCAGCAGCGGAAGTGGAAGTGGGCCCGAGCAGTTCTTC. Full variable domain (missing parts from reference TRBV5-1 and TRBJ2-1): KAGVTQTPRYLIKTRGQQVTLSCSPISGHRSVSWYQQTPGQGLQFLFEYFSETQRNKGNFPGRFSGRQFSNSRSEMNVSTLELGDSALYLCASSGSGSGPEQFFGPGTRLTVL.

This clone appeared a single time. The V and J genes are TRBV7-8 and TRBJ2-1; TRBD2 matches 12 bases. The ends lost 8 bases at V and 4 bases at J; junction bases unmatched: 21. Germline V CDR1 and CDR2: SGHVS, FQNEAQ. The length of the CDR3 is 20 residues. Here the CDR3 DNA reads TGTGCCAGCCCTCCTGGAGGGCTCGTCCATACTAGCGGGAGGTACAATGAGCAGTTCTTC. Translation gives CASPPGGLVHTSGRYNEQFF. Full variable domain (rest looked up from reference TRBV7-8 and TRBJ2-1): GAGVSQSPRYKVAKRGQDVALRCDPISGHVSLFWYQQALGQGPEFLTYFQNEAQLDKSGLPSDRFFAERPEGSVSTLKIQRTQQEDSAVYLCASPPGGLVHTSGRYNEQFFGPGTRLTVL.

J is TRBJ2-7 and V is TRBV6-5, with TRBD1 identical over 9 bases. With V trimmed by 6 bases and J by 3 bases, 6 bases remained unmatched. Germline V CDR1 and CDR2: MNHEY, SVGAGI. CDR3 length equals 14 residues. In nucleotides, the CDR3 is TGTGCCAGCAGCGCCAACAGGGGGCGCTACGAGCAGTACTTC. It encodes CASSANRGRYEQYF.

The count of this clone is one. In DNA form, the CDR3 reads TGTGCCAGCAGATGGACTAGCGACTCAGATACGCAGTATTTT. As protein: CASRWTSDSDTQYF. The J gene is TRBJ2-3, the V gene TRBV6-1, with 9 bases lining up with TRBD2. Germline V CDR1 and CDR2: MNHNS, SASEGT. CDR3 size: 14 residues. J lost 4 bases, V lost 6 bases, and 5 bases had no gene match.

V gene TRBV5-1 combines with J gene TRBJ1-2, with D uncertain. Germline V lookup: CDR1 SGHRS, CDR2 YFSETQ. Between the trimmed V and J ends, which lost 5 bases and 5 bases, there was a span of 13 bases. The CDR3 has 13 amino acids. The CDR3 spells CASSPKGGYGYTF. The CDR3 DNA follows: TGCGCCAGCAGTCCGAAGGGAGGGTATGGCTACACCTTC.

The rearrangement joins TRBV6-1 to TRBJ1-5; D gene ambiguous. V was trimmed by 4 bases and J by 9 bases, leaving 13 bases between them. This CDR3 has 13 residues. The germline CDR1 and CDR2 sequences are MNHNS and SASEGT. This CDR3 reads CASSVRSQWPQHF. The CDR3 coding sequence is TGTGCCAGCAGTGTACGTTCCCAATGGCCCCAGCATTTT.

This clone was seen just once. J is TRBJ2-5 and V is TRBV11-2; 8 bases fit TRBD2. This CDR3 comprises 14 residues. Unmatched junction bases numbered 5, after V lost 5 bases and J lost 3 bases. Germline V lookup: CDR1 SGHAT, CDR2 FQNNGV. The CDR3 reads CASSPTTSEETQYF. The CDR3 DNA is TGTGCCAGCAGCCCCACGACTAGCGAAGAGACCCAGTACTTC.

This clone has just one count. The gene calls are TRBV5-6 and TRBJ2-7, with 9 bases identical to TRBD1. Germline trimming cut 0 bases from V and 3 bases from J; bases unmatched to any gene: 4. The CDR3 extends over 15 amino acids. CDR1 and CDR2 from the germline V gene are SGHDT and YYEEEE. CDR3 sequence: CASSLGGQGGYEQYF. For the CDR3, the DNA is TGTGCCAGCAGCTTGGGGGGACAGGGAGGCTACGAGCAGTACTTC. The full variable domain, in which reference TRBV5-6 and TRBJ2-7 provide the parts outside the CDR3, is DAGVTQSPTHLIKTRGQQVTLRCSPKSGHDTVSWYQQALGQGPQFIFQYYEEEERQRGNFPDRFSGHQFPNYSSELNVNALLLGDSALYLCASSLGGQGGYEQYFGPGTRLTVT.

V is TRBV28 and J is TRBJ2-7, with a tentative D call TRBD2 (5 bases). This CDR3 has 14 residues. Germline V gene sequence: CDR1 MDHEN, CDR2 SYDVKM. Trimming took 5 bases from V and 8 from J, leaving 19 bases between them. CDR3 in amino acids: CASSPIAGNSKQYF. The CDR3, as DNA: TGTGCCAGCAGTCCAATTGCCGGGAACTCGAAGCAGTACTTC.

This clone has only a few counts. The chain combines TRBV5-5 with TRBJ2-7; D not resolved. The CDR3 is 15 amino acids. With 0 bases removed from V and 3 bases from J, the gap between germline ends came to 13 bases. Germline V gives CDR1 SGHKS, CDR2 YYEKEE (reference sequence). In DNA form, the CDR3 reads TGTGCCAGCAGCTTGGTGGCCACCCCAGACTACGAGCAGTACTTC. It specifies CASSLVATPDYEQYF. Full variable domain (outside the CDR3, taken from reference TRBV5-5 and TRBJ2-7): DAGVTQSPTHLIKTRGQQVTLRCSPISGHKSVSWYQQVLGQGPQFIFQYYEKEERGRGNFPDRFSARQFPNYSSELNVNALLLGDSALYLCASSLVATPDYEQYFGPGTRLTVT.

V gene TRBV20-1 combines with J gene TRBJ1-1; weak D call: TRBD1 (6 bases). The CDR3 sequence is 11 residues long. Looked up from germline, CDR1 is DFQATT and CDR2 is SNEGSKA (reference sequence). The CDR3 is CGGGPNTEAFF. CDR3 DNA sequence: TGCGGCGGGGGGCCGAACACTGAAGCTTTCTTT.

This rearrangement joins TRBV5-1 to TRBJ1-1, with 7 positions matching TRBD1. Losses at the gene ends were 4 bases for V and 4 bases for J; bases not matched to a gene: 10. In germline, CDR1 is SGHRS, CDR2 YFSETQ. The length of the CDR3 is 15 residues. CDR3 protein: CASSLSGQSGTEAFF. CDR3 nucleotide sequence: TGCGCCAGCAGCCTGTCGGGACAGTCGGGCACTGAAGCTTTCTTT.

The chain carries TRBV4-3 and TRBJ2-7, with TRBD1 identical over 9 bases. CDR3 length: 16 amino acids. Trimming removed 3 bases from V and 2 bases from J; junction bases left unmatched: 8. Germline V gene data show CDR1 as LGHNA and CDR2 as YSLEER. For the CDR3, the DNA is TGCGCCAGCAGCCAGTCCGCCGGGACAGGGACCTACGAGCAGTACTTC. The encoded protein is CASSQSAGTGTYEQYF.

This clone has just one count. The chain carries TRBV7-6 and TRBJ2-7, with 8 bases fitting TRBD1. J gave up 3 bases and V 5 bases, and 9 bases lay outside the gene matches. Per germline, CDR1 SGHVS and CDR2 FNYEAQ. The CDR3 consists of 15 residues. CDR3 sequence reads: CASSPAATGGYEQYF. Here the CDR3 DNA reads TGTGCCAGCAGCCCCGCGGCCACAGGGGGCTACGAGCAGTACTTC.

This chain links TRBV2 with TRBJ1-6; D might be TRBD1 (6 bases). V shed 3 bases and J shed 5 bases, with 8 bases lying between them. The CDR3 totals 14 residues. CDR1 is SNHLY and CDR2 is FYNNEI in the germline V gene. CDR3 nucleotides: TGTGCCAGCAGTGAGGCAGGGGATAATTCACCCCTCCACTTT. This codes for CASSEAGDNSPLHF.

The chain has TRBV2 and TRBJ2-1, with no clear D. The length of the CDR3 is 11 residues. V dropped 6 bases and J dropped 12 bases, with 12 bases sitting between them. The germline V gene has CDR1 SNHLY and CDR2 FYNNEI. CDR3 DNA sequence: TGTGCCAGCAGGGGCCCGGTCGGGCAGTTCTTC. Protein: CASRGPVGQFF.

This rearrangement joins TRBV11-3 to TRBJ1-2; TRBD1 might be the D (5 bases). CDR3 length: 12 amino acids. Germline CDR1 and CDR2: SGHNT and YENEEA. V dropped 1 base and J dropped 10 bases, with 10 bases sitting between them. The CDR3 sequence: CASSLVRGFYTF. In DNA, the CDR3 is TGTGCCAGCAGCTTAGTGAGGGGTTTCTACACCTTC.